These 22 T cell receptor beta chains originate from one sample sequenced in a study of blood T cell repertoires in COVID-19. The method was immunoSEQ multiplex PCR; TCRdb's version includes in-frame clones alone and lacks a portion of them. This sample has some 120,000 clones, with around 90% found just once. Sequencing was performed on peripheral blood. Receptors were obtained from a woman aged 45-65 years with active or convalescent COVID-19.

This rearrangement joins TRBV6-5 to TRBJ2-5; 8 nucleotides line up with TRBD1. The germline gives CDR1 MNHEY, CDR2 SVGAGI. Unmatched junction bases numbered 9, after V lost 7 bases and J lost 5 bases. The CDR3 has 14 amino acids. The CDR3: CASTLGQGGETQYF. In nucleotides, the CDR3 is TGTGCCAGCACCCTCGGACAGGGTGGGGAGACCCAGTACTTC.

The gene calls are TRBV28 and TRBJ2-2; TRBD2 matches 9 bases. V trimming: 3 bases; J trimming: 8 bases; junction bases outside the gene matches: 22. Looked up from germline, CDR1 is MDHEN and CDR2 is SYDVKM. The CDR3 is made up of 20 amino acids. CDR3 region: CASSFNLAFYLASGEGELFF. CDR3 nucleotide sequence: TGTGCCAGCAGTTTTAATCTAGCCTTTTATTTGGCTAGCGGGGAGGGGGAGCTGTTTTTT.

The V call is TRBV6-5, the J call TRBJ2-7, with D hard to call. V dropped 11 bases and J dropped 3 bases, with 11 bases sitting between them. CDR3 length equals 11 residues. Looked up from germline, CDR1 is MNHEY and CDR2 is SVGAGI. CDR3 in amino acids: CALSSDYEQYF. CDR3 nucleotides: TGTGCCCTGAGTTCCGACTACGAGCAGTACTTC.

The chain carries TRBV2 and TRBJ2-2; TRBD2 might be the D (7 bases). The germline V gene has CDR1 SNHLY and CDR2 FYNNEI. This CDR3 is built from 15 residues. Trimming pared 5 bases from V and 4 bases from J, leaving 14 bases between. The CDR3 nucleotides read TGTGCCAGCAGTCTCCGGGGAGGGGGCACCGGGGAGCTGTTTTTT. It is translated as CASSLRGGGTGELFF.

This clone showed up just once. The chain combines TRBV6-1 with TRBJ1-1; 10 positions match TRBD1. CDR1 MNHNS and CDR2 SASEGT come from the germline V gene. V shed 6 bases, J shed 1 base, and the junction held 14 bases outside the gene matches. This CDR3 contains 18 residues. The CDR3 is CASRERLGTGASNTEAFF. DNA of the CDR3: TGTGCCAGCAGGGAAAGGTTAGGGACAGGGGCCTCGAACACTGAAGCTTTCTTT.

The chain combines TRBV11-2 with TRBJ2-5, with D possibly TRBD2 on 7 matching bases. CDR3 length equals 16 residues. The V end was cut by 1 base, the J end by 5 bases, with 17 bases between. Germline lookup yields CDR1 SGHAT and CDR2 FQNNGV. The CDR3 reads CASSLGVGGRGETQYF. The CDR3 DNA reads TGTGCCAGCAGCTTAGGAGTCGGGGGGCGAGGGGAGACCCAGTACTTC. Looking up the rest from reference TRBV11-2 and TRBJ2-5 gives the full variable domain: EAGVAQSPRYKIIEKRQSVAFWCNPISGHATLYWYQQILGQGPKLLIQFQNNGVVDDSQLPKDRFSAERLKGVDSTLKIQPAKLEDSAVYLCASSLGVGGRGETQYFGPGTRLLVL.

The chain has TRBV27 and TRBJ1-4; possible D gene TRBD1, 6 bases. Germline lookup yields CDR1 MNHEY and CDR2 SMNVEV (reference sequence). CDR3 length: 15 residues. V lost 3 bases and J lost 1, with 9 bases in between. CDR3 bases: TGTGCCAGCAGTTTGCTGGGACAAACTAATGAAAAACTGTTTTTT. Protein: CASSLLGQTNEKLFF.

This clone occurred once. This rearrangement joins TRBV19 to TRBJ1-4; 7 bases are a match to TRBD1. This CDR3 has 14 amino acids. Germline loops: CDR1 LNHDA, CDR2 SQIVND (reference sequence). V gave up 6 bases and J gave up 4 bases; unmatched junction bases: 5. The CDR3 region has the DNA TGTGCCAGTAGAAACAGGGGCCGTAATGAAAAACTGTTTTTT. Translation: CASRNRGRNEKLFF.

This chain connects TRBV10-3 to TRBJ2-7; D remains unclear. V lost 0 bases to trimming and J lost 4 bases, with 7 bases between them. The CDR3 is made up of 13 amino acids. CDR1 ENHRY and CDR2 SYGVKD come from the germline V gene. The CDR3 is CAISESPSYEQYF. The CDR3 bases are TGTGCCATCAGTGAGTCTCCCAGTTACGAGCAGTACTTC.

The table lists this clone with a count of one. The chain joins TRBV7-9 to TRBJ1-6, with TRBD1 identical over 7 bases. J lost 7 bases, V lost 1 base, and 7 bases had no gene match. There are 16 residues in the CDR3. Germline lookup yields CDR1 SEHNR and CDR2 FQNEAQ (reference sequence). The CDR3 bases are TGTGCCAGCAGCTTAGTTCCGGGACAGACAAATTCACCCCTCCACTTT. This encodes CASSLVPGQTNSPLHF.

In its sample, this clone was seen once. The chain employs TRBV5-1 and TRBJ2-2, with 7 positions matching TRBD2. This CDR3 spans 17 amino acids. The V gene's germline CDR1 is SGHRS and CDR2 YFSETQ. V was pared by 3 bases and J by 0 bases, with 8 bases of the junction left unmatched. In DNA, the CDR3 is TGCGCCAGCAGCTCCGGGGCTAGCGGATCGAACACCGGGGAGCTGTTTTTT. It is translated as CASSSGASGSNTGELFF.

The chain has TRBV25-1 and TRBJ1-6, with D hard to call. The CDR3 covers 15 residues. V was cut by 3 bases and J by 1 base, with 7 bases left in between. In germline, CDR1 is MGHDK, CDR2 SYGVNS. CDR3 sequence (DNA): TGTGCCAGCAGTGACAGGAAATCCTATAATTCACCCCTCCACTTT. This gives the protein CASSDRKSYNSPLHF.

The gene calls are TRBV3-1 (or the pseudogene TRBV3-2) and TRBJ2-5; D may be TRBD1 (6 bases). Germline-derived CDR1 and CDR2 are LGHDT and YNNKEL (reference sequence). The CDR3 is 14 amino acids. Between the trimmed V and J ends, which lost 3 bases and 5 bases, there was a span of 13 bases. The CDR3 protein is CASSQSGVTETQYF. The DNA for the CDR3 is TGTGCCAGCAGCCAGTCAGGGGTGACGGAGACCCAGTACTTC.

The chain recombines TRBV19 with TRBJ1-5, with D possibly being TRBD1 (5 bases). This CDR3 has 16 amino acids. V shed 5 bases and J shed 4 bases, with 18 bases lying between them. CDR1 LNHDA and CDR2 SQIVND come from the germline V gene (reference sequence). The CDR3 DNA sequence: TGTGCCAGTAGTCGGGGGAGGGGCATCGGTAATCAGCCCCAGCATTTT. This gives the protein CASSRGRGIGNQPQHF.

This clone has just one count. This sequence joins TRBV24-1 and TRBJ1-5; a possible D gene is TRBD1 (6 bases). Deletions cut 4 bases from V and 6 bases from J, with 12 bases between. Germline CDR1 and CDR2: KGHDR and SFDVKD. The CDR3 is 14 amino acids. The CDR3 loop is CATSDKQGIQPQHF. The CDR3 DNA is TGTGCCACCAGTGACAAGCAGGGGATTCAGCCCCAGCATTTT.

V is TRBV5-1 and J is TRBJ1-3; D call uncertain. CDR3 length equals 15 residues. Germline CDR1 is SGHRS and CDR2 is YFSETQ. The germline V and J ends were trimmed by 4 bases and 0 bases, with 11 bases remaining between them. The CDR3 DNA sequence: TGCGCCAGCAGCCCTGGCGGTAGCTCTGGAAACACCATATATTTT. This gives the protein CASSPGGSSGNTIYF.

The rearrangement joins TRBV6-5 to TRBJ1-4, with TRBD1 as a possible D gene (5 bases). Germline values: CDR1 MNHEY, CDR2 SVGAGI. V lost 5 bases to trimming and J lost 8 bases, with 18 bases between them. The length of the CDR3 is 15 residues. CDR3 sequence reads: CASSTPSRAGEKLFF. CDR3 bases: TGTGCCAGCAGTACCCCCAGCAGGGCGGGAGAAAAACTGTTTTTT.

The chain has TRBV19 and TRBJ1-6; TRBD1 might be the D (5 bases). The germline V gene has CDR1 LNHDA and CDR2 SQIVND (reference sequence). The CDR3 runs 15 residues. V was clipped by 3 bases and J by 6 bases, with 12 bases between them. In DNA, the CDR3 is TGTGCCAGTAGTATGAATGGGGCCGGTAATTCACCCCTCCACTTT. It encodes CASSMNGAGNSPLHF.

The CDR3 DNA follows: TGTGCCACAAGTTACGCGGCTAGCGGGAGGGACGAGCAGTACTTC. Its translation: CATSYAASGRDEQYF. The rearrangement links TRBV19 to TRBJ2-7; the match to TRBD2 covers 12 bases. V lost 10 bases and J lost 5; bases outside the gene matches: 12. The CDR3 covers 15 residues. Germline V CDR1 and CDR2: LNHDA, SQIVND (reference sequence).

This rearrangement joins TRBV25-1 to TRBJ2-7; the D gene is possibly TRBD2 (5 bases). The CDR3 runs to 13 residues. From germline, CDR1 is MGHDK and CDR2 SYGVNS. V gave up 5 bases and J gave up 3 bases, with 11 bases separating them. The CDR3 spells CASSIGIGYEQYF. CDR3 bases: TGTGCCAGCAGTATCGGGATTGGCTACGAGCAGTACTTC.

V usage is TRBV3-1 (or the pseudogene TRBV3-2) and J usage is TRBJ2-5; 7 bases line up with TRBD2. The CDR3 length is 13 residues. Trimming cost V 4 bases and J 5 bases; bases outside gene matches: 4. The germline V gene has CDR1 LGHDT and CDR2 YNNKEL (reference sequence). CDR3 amino acids: CASSPAGEETQYF. In DNA form, the CDR3 reads TGTGCCAGCAGCCCGGCGGGAGAGGAGACCCAGTACTTC.

A few counts support this clone. The rearrangement links TRBV24-1 to TRBJ1-1; D uncertain. The CDR3 totals 12 residues. V lost 6 bases and J 0 bases, leaving 4 bases between the germline ends. The germline CDR1 and CDR2 sequences are KGHDR and SFDVKD. The DNA for the CDR3 is TGTGCCACCAGTCTTCTGAACACTGAAGCTTTCTTT. This gives the protein CATSLLNTEAFF.